This entry lists 11 T cell receptor beta chains sequenced from one sample in a study of blood T cell repertoires in COVID-19. Profiling relied on immunoSEQ multiplex PCR, and the TCRdb table lists in-frame clones only, not all of them. The sample has approximately 280,000 clones, 85% seen once. The specimen sequenced was PBMCs or T cells enriched from blood (not recorded which). The receptor source for this set is a woman between 50 and 59 years old who had recovered from COVID-19.

The chain is built from TRBV4-2 and TRBJ2-2, with 12 nucleotides matching TRBD2. The V gene's germline CDR1 is LGHNA and CDR2 YNFKEQ. Trimming at V came to 4 bases and at J to 2 bases, leaving 5 bases not matched to a gene. This CDR3 spans 17 amino acids. CDR3 protein: CASSLYGLAGNTGELFF. The CDR3, as DNA: TGTGCCAGCAGCCTTTACGGACTAGCGGGAAACACCGGGGAGCTGTTTTTT.

V gene TRBV9 combines with J gene TRBJ1-2; 7 nucleotides line up with TRBD1. Trimming took 0 bases from V and 8 from J; bases not matched to a gene: 7. Germline V gene sequence: CDR1 SGDLS, CDR2 YYNGEE. This CDR3 has 14 residues. CDR3 sequence (DNA): TGTGCCAGCAGCGTAGATGGGACAGCCCGGGGCTACACCTTC. Its translation is CASSVDGTARGYTF.

V is TRBV2 and J is TRBJ1-6, with a tentative D call TRBD1 (6 bases). Trimming removed 5 bases at V and 5 bases at J, with 10 bases between. This CDR3 contains 14 residues. Per the germline V gene, CDR1 is SNHLY and CDR2 is FYNNEI. The CDR3 coding sequence is TGTGCCAGCAGTCGACAGGTTAATAATTCACCCCTCCACTTT. Protein sequence: CASSRQVNNSPLHF.

J is TRBJ1-2 and V is TRBV28, with a tentative D call TRBD1 (6 bases). This CDR3 comprises 15 residues. CDR1 is MDHEN, CDR2 SYDVKM, per germline. V lost 6 bases to trimming and J lost 0 bases, with 14 bases between them. CDR3 bases: TGTGCCAGCAGAAAGGTGGGGGCTACTAACTATGGCTACACCTTC. It specifies CASRKVGATNYGYTF.

The count of this clone is one. This chain uses TRBV20-1 with TRBJ2-7, with D possibly TRBD1 on 6 matching bases. V was trimmed by 4 bases and J by 4 bases, leaving 8 bases between them. The CDR3 runs to 11 residues. CDR1 and CDR2 (germline): DFQATT, SNEGSKA (reference sequence). The CDR3 sequence is CSATDRYEQYF. CDR3 bases: TGCAGTGCTACCGACAGGTACGAGCAGTACTTC.

The genes are TRBV9 and TRBJ2-7; 8 bases are a match to TRBD1. V lost 4 bases and J lost 3; bases outside the gene matches: 6. The CDR3 has 14 residues. CDR1 and CDR2 (germline): SGDLS, YYNGEE. CDR3 loop: CASSIGQGDYEQYF. The CDR3 bases are TGTGCCAGCAGCATAGGACAGGGTGACTACGAGCAGTACTTC.

The rearrangement links TRBV19 to TRBJ2-1; 10 bases line up with TRBD2. V dropped 5 bases and J dropped 0; count of bases not matched to a gene: 4. This CDR3 is 16 amino acids long. The V gene's germline CDR1 is LNHDA and CDR2 SQIVND (reference sequence). This CDR3 is CASSLRLAGSYNEQFF. CDR3 nucleotide sequence: TGTGCCAGTAGTCTCAGACTAGCGGGCTCCTACAATGAGCAGTTCTTC.

The CDR3 sequence is CAWGGQGRETQYF. For the CDR3, the DNA is TGTGCCTGGGGGGGACAGGGAAGGGAGACCCAGTACTTC. This chain connects TRBV30 to TRBJ2-5; 9 bases are shared with TRBD1. J gave up 5 bases and V 5 bases, and 6 bases lay outside the gene matches. This CDR3 spans 13 amino acids. Germline CDR1 GTSNPN, CDR2 SVGIG (reference sequence).

The chain employs TRBV23-1 and TRBJ2-2; 8 bases agree with TRBD1. TRBV23-1 counts as an open reading frame of uncertain function. This CDR3 spans 15 amino acids. With 6 bases clipped from V and 1 base from J, the junction kept 4 bases outside the gene matches. The DNA for the CDR3 is TGCGCCAGCAGCCCCGGGACAGGGAACACCGGGGAGCTGTTTTTT. Its protein is CASSPGTGNTGELFF.

This chain joins TRBV28 and TRBJ1-5; D gene unclear. There are 13 residues in the CDR3. V lost 6 bases and J 4 bases, leaving 10 bases between the germline ends. Germline V gene sequence: CDR1 MDHEN, CDR2 SYDVKM. CDR3 in DNA: TGTGCCAGCAGGACATTAATAAATCAGCCCCAGCATTTT. Translated, it gives CASRTLINQPQHF.

This clone appeared a few times. The chain uses TRBV29-1 and TRBJ2-2, with 9 bases identical to TRBD1. CDR3 length equals 15 residues. Germline V gene lookup returns CDR1 SQVTM and CDR2 ANQGSEA. The V segment lost 3 bases and the J segment 7 bases; nucleotides outside the gene matches: 9. The chain's CDR3 is CSVEAGTGSGGELFF. For the CDR3, the DNA is TGCAGCGTTGAGGCCGGGACAGGGAGCGGCGGGGAGCTGTTTTTT.